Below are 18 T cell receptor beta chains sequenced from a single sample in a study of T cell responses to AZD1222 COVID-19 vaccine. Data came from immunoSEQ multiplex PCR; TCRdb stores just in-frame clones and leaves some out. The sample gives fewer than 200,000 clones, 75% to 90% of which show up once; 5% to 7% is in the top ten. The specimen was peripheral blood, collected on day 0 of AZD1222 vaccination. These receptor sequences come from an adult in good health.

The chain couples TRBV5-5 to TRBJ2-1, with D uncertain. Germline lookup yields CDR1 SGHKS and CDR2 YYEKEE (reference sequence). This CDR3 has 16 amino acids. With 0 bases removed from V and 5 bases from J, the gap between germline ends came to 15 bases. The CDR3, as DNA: TGTGCCAGCAGCTTGGTAGTAGCCGCTTCTAACAATGAGCAGTTCTTC. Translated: CASSLVVAASNNEQFF.

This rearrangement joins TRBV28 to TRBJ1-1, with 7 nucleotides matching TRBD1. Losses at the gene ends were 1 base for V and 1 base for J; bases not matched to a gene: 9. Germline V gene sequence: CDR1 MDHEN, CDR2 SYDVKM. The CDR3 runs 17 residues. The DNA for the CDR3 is TGTGCCAGCAGTTTATTTCGGACAGGTCCCAGGAACACTGAAGCTTTCTTT. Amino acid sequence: CASSLFRTGPRNTEAFF.

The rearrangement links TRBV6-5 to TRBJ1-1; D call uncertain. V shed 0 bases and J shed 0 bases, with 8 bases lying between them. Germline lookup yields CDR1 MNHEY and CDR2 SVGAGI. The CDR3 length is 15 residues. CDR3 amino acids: CASSYSTSLNTEAFF. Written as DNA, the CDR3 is TGTGCCAGCAGTTACTCGACCAGTTTGAACACTGAAGCTTTCTTT.

Here the CDR3 reads CASSVLPQSSYEQYF. CDR3 DNA: TGTGCCAGTAGTGTTCTCCCCCAGAGCTCCTACGAGCAGTACTTC. V is TRBV19 and J is TRBJ2-7; D is undetermined. The V and J ends lost 5 bases and 0 bases respectively, with 14 bases between them. Germline values: CDR1 LNHDA, CDR2 SQIVND (reference sequence). The CDR3 length is 15 residues.

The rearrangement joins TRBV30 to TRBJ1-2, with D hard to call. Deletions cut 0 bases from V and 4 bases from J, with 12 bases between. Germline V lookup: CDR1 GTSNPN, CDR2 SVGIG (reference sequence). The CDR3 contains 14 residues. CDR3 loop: CAWSVGEGSYGYTF. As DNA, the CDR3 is TGTGCCTGGAGTGTCGGAGAGGGTAGCTATGGCTACACCTTC.

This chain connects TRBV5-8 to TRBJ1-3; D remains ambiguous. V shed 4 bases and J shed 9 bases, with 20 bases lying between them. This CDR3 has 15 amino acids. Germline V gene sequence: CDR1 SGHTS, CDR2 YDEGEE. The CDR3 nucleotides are TGTGCCAGCAGCGCTACTCCAAGGGTGGAGGGCACCATATATTTT. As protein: CASSATPRVEGTIYF. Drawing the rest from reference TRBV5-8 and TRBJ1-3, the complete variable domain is EAGVTQSPTHLIKTRGQQATLRCSPISGHTSVYWYQQALGLGLQFLLWYDEGEERNRGNFPPRFSGRQFPNYSSELNVNALELEDSALYLCASSATPRVEGTIYFGEGSWLTVV.

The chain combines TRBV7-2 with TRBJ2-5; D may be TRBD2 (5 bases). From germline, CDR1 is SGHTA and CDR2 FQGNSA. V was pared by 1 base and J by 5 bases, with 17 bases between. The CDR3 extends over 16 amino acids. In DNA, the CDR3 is TGTGCCAGCAGCTTAGGGTGGCAACGGGGTCGGGAGACCCAGTACTTC. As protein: CASSLGWQRGRETQYF.

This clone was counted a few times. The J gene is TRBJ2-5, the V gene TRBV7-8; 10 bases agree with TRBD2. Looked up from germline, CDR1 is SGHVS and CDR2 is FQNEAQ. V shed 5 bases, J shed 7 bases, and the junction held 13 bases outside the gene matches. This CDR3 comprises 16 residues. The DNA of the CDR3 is TGTGCCAGCAGCAAACGCGGACTAGCGGAGGGGGGGACCCAGTACTTC. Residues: CASSKRGLAEGGTQYF. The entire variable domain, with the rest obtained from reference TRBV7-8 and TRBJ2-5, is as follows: GAGVSQSPRYKVAKRGQDVALRCDPISGHVSLFWYQQALGQGPEFLTYFQNEAQLDKSGLPSDRFFAERPEGSVSTLKIQRTQQEDSAVYLCASSKRGLAEGGTQYFGPGTRLLVL.

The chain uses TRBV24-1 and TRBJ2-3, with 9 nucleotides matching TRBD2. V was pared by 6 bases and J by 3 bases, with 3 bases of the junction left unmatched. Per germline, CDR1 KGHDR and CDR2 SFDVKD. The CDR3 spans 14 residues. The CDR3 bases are TGTGCCACCAGTATGCGGGGGGGAACAGATACGCAGTATTTT. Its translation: CATSMRGGTDTQYF.

As DNA, the CDR3 is TGCGCCAGCAGCCAAGAAATGCGGGGGAGCGAGCAGTACTTC. It is translated as CASSQEMRGSEQYF. This chain joins TRBV4-3 and TRBJ2-7, with TRBD2 matching over 7 bases. The CDR3 length is 14 residues. The junction had 5 bases not matched to a gene; V was cut back by 0 bases and J by 6 bases. Germline V gene data show CDR1 as LGHNA and CDR2 as YSLEER.

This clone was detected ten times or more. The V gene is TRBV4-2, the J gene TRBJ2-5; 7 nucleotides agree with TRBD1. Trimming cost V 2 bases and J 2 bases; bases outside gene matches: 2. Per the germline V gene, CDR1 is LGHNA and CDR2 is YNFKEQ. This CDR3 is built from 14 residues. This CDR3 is CASSQTDRQETQYF. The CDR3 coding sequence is TGTGCCAGCAGCCAAACGGACAGGCAAGAGACCCAGTACTTC.

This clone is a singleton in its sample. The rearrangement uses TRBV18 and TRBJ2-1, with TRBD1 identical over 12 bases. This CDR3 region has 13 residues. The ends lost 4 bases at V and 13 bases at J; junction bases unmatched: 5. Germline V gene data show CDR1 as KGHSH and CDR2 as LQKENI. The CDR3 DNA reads TGTGCCAGCTCACGAATGGGACAGGGGGCTCAGTTCTTC. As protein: CASSRMGQGAQFF.

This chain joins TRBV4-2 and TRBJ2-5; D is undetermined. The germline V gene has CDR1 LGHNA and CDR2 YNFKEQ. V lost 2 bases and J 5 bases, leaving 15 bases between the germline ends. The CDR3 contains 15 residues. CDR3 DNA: TGTGCCAGCAGCCAAAATTACGGTTCCTGGGAGACCCAGTACTTC. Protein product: CASSQNYGSWETQYF.

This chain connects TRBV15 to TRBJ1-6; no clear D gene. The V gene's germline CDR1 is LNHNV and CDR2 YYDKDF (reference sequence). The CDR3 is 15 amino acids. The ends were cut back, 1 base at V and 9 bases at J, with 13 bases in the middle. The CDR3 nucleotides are TGTGCCACCAGCAGAGTTTCTGGGAAAAGTTCACCCCTCCACTTT. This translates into CATSRVSGKSSPLHF.

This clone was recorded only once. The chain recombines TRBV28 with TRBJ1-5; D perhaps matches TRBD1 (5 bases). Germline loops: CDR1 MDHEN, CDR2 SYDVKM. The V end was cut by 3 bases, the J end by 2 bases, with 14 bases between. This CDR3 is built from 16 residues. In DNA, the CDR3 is TGTGCCAGCAGTTTTCTTTGGGGGAGGGGCAATCAGCCCCAGCATTTT. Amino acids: CASSFLWGRGNQPQHF.

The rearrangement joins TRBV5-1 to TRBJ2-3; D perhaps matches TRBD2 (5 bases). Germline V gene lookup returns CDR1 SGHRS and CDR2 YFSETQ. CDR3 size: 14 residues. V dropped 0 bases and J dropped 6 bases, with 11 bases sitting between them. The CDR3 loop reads CASSLGPGFDTQYF. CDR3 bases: TGCGCCAGCAGCTTGGGTCCGGGGTTCGATACGCAGTATTTT.

The DNA of the CDR3 is TGTGCCAGCAGTGCGGCGGGAAAGTCCTACGAGCAGTACTTC. Translated: CASSAAGKSYEQYF. The rearrangement links TRBV28 to TRBJ2-7, with D tentatively TRBD2 (6 bases). The germline V gene encodes CDR1 MDHEN and CDR2 SYDVKM. The V and J ends lost 5 bases and 1 base respectively, with 12 bases between them. The CDR3 is made up of 14 amino acids.

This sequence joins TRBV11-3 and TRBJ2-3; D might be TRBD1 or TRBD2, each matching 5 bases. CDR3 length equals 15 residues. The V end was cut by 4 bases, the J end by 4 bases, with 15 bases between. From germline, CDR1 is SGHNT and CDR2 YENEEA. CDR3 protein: CASSWGNGASDTQYF. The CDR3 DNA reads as TGTGCCAGCAGCTGGGGGAATGGGGCCTCAGATACGCAGTATTTT. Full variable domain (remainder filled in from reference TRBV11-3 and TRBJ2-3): EAGVVQSPRYKIIEKKQPVAFWCNPISGHNTLYWYLQNLGQGPELLIRYENEEAVDDSQLPKDRFSAERLKGVDSTLKIQPAELGDSAVYLCASSWGNGASDTQYFGPGTRLTVL.